Below, 16 T cell receptor beta chains from the same sample are listed, as sequenced in a study of blood T cells in healthy people across ages. A second PCR of about 7 to 11 cycles used a sample-barcoded 5' primer and a J-beta primer mix. MiXCR, applied by TCRdb to the 5' RACE reads, yields one record per CDR3 protein. The sample holds approximately 2,000,000 distinct CDR3 sequences, roughly two fifths seen once. The sample consisted of blood. The receptors stem from a human donor in good health.

This clonotype was observed a handful of times. The chain links TRBV5-1 to TRBJ2-3; a possible D gene is TRBD2 (5 bases). Trimming pared 4 bases from V and 7 bases from J, leaving 13 bases between. The germline gives CDR1 SGHRS, CDR2 YFSETQ. The CDR3 is made up of 13 amino acids. CDR3 sequence reads: CASSLGVRNTQYF. The CDR3 DNA sequence: TGCGCCAGCAGCCTCGGGGTCAGGAATACGCAGTATTTT.

Turning to this clonotype: The junction and the germline gene differ at one end; a read error may be behind it. The rearrangement uses TRBV2 and TRBJ1-1; 9 nucleotides line up with TRBD1. CDR3 size: 13 residues. Germline V gene sequence: CDR1 SNHLY, CDR2 FYNNEI. CDR3 residues: CASRTTGGGEVFF. The CDR3 bases are TGTGCCAGCAGGACAACAGGGGGCGGTGAAGTTTTCTTT.

This clonotype was counted only a few times. The genes are TRBV7-2 and TRBJ2-3, with 7 positions matching TRBD2. This CDR3 has 14 residues. The V gene end was trimmed by 8 bases and the J gene end by 6 bases; junction bases not matched to a gene: 11. Germline-derived CDR1 and CDR2 are SGHTA and FQGNSA. CDR3 in DNA: TGTGCCAGCGCCCCGGGGGGTCGTCGGGATACGCAGTATTTT. As protein: CASAPGGRRDTQYF.

This clonotype occurred a few times. V and J are TRBV4-3 and TRBJ2-3; TRBD2 matches at 10 bases. Trimming took 1 base from V and 3 from J; bases not matched to a gene: 10. Germline V gene sequence: CDR1 LGHNA, CDR2 YSLEER. This CDR3 is built from 18 residues. The CDR3 protein is CASSQVAGGLLTTDTQYF. CDR3 in DNA: TGCGCCAGCAGCCAAGTAGCGGGGGGCCTTCTCACGACAGATACGCAGTATTTT.

The J gene is TRBJ1-5, the V gene TRBV5-6; no clear D gene. The CDR3 length is 15 residues. Trimming cost V 0 bases and J 5 bases, with 12 bases left between them. The germline CDR1 and CDR2 sequences are SGHDT and YYEEEE. The chain's CDR3 is CASSLAAALDQPQHF. CDR3 in DNA: TGTGCCAGCAGCTTGGCCGCGGCGCTGGATCAGCCCCAGCATTTT.

This clonotype turned up a few times. One junction end disagrees with the germline gene, perhaps due to a read error. The chain employs TRBV29-1 and TRBJ1-1; D is perhaps TRBD1 (6 bases). Germline CDR1 SQVTM, CDR2 ANQGSEA. The CDR3 extends over 12 amino acids. CDR3 loop: CSVEDRDTEAFF. For the CDR3, the DNA is TGCAGCGTTGAAGATCGGGACACCGAAGCTTTCTTT.

The rearrangement joins TRBV20-1 to TRBJ2-4; TRBD1 matches 8 bases. The J call could be wrong; TRBJ2-5 is a better fit for the DNA end. This CDR3 is 13 amino acids long. Germline CDR1 reads DFQATT; CDR2 reads SNEGSKA (reference sequence). The CDR3 loop is CSAAWTGQETQYF. The CDR3 bases are TGCAGTGCGGCCTGGACAGGGCAAGAGACCCAGTACTTC.

This clonotype was found a few times. The chain carries TRBV9 and TRBJ2-4, with TRBD1 matching 9 bases. The last part of the DNA fits TRBJ2-7 better; the J call may be wrong. Germline V CDR1 and CDR2: SGDLS, YYNGEE. The CDR3 is made up of 15 amino acids. CDR3 sequence (DNA): TGTGCCAGCAGCGTATTCTCGGGACAGGGATACGAGCAGTACTTC. Translated, it gives CASSVFSGQGYEQYF.

Turning to this clonotype: A read error may produce the germline difference seen at one junction end. The gene calls are TRBV5-1 and TRBJ2-6; D is perhaps TRBD2 (6 bases). There are 12 residues in the CDR3. Germline V CDR1 and CDR2: SGHRS, YFSETQ. The CDR3 DNA reads as TGCGCCAGCGGTGGAGGGGCCAACGGCCTGACTTTC. Translated, it gives CASGGGANGLTF.

The chain has TRBV28 and TRBJ2-5, with TRBD2 identical over 12 bases. The CDR3 loop spans 15 amino acids. The V gene's germline CDR1 is MDHEN and CDR2 SYDVKM. Trimming at V came to 4 bases and at J to 5 bases, leaving 5 bases not matched to a gene. CDR3 region: CASSWSSGGAETQYF. The CDR3, as DNA: TGTGCCAGCAGTTGGTCTAGCGGGGGGGCGGAGACCCAGTACTTC.

V is TRBV5-6 and J is TRBJ1-1; D ambiguous. This CDR3 is 11 amino acids long. Germline V lookup: CDR1 SGHDT, CDR2 YYEEEE. Deletions cut 4 bases from V and 5 bases from J, with 6 bases between. The CDR3 spells CASSIGTEAFF. In DNA form, the CDR3 reads TGTGCCAGCAGCATCGGTACTGAAGCTTTCTTT.

The V gene is TRBV12-3 or TRBV12-4, the J gene TRBJ2-1; 7 bases fit TRBD2. V was clipped by 2 bases and J by 8 bases; unmatched bases: 9. The CDR3 has 15 residues. The CDR3 here is CASSLLAVSTDEQFF. CDR3 coding DNA: TGTGCCAGCAGTTTACTAGCGGTTAGTACCGATGAGCAGTTCTTC.

This rearrangement joins TRBV6-2 or TRBV6-3 to TRBJ2-1; D tentatively reads TRBD1 or TRBD2 (5 bases each). The CDR3 spans 13 residues. The V and J ends lost 6 bases and 12 bases respectively, with 18 bases between them. Germline V gene lookup returns CDR1 MNHEY and CDR2 SVGEGT. The CDR3 is CASRQNPGSRQFF. The CDR3 DNA reads TGTGCCAGCAGACAGAATCCAGGGAGTCGGCAGTTCTTC.

This clonotype has ten or more counts. The genes are TRBV20-1 and TRBJ2-3, with 8 nucleotides matching TRBD2. In germline, CDR1 is DFQATT, CDR2 SNEGSKA (reference sequence). V was pared by 6 bases and J by 3 bases, with 8 bases of the junction left unmatched. The CDR3 has 14 amino acids. CDR3 region: CSAYRGGGTDTQYF. As DNA, the CDR3 is TGCAGTGCCTATAGGGGCGGGGGGACAGATACGCAGTATTTT.

V usage is TRBV12-3 or TRBV12-4 and J usage is TRBJ2-1; D perhaps matches TRBD2 (5 bases). The germline V and J ends were trimmed by 3 bases and 0 bases, with 15 bases remaining between them. The CDR3 has 17 amino acids. CDR3 amino acids: CASSFLGSGDSYNEQFF. The CDR3 nucleotides are TGTGCCAGCAGTTTCTTGGGTTCCGGGGACTCCTACAATGAGCAGTTCTTC.

This clonotype was recorded a few times. The chain combines TRBV4-1 with TRBJ2-3, with D hard to call. The CDR3 length is 16 residues. The V gene lost 1 base and the J gene lost 0 bases, with 11 bases spanning the gap. Germline loops: CDR1 MGHRA, CDR2 YSYEKL. CDR3 nucleotides: TGCGCCAGCAGCCAAGTTGGGCCGCGGAGCACAGATACGCAGTATTTT. Translated, it gives CASSQVGPRSTDTQYF.